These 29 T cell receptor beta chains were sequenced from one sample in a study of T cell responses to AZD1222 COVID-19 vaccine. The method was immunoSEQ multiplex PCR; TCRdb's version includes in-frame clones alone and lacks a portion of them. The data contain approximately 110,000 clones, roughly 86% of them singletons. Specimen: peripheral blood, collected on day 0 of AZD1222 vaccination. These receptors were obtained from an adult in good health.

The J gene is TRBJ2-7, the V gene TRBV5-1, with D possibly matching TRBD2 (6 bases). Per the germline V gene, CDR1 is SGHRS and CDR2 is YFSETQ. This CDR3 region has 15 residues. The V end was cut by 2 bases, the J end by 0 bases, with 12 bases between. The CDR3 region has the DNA TGCGCCAGCAGCTTAGGCCTAGCGTCCTCCTACGAGCAGTACTTC. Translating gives CASSLGLASSYEQYF.

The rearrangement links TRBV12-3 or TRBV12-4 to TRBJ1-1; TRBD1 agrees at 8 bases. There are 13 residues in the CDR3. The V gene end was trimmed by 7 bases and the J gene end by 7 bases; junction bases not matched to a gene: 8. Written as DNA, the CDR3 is TGTGCCAGCAAACGGACAGGGCGGAATGAAGCTTTCTTT. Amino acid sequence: CASKRTGRNEAFF.

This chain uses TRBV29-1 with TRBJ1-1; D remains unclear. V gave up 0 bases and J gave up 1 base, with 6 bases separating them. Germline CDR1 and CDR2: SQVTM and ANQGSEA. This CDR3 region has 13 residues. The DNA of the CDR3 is TGCAGCGTTGAAGAGCCCGGGAACACTGAAGCTTTCTTT. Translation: CSVEEPGNTEAFF.

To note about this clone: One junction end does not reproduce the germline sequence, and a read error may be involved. The CDR3 nucleotides are TGTGCCAGCAGCCTAGACAGGGGCGGGGAGACCCAGTACTTC. Translation gives CASSLDRGGETQYF. The chain links TRBV11-2 to TRBJ2-5; 8 bases fit TRBD1. CDR3 length: 14 amino acids. CDR1 is SGHAT and CDR2 is FQNNGV in the germline V gene.

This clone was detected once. CDR3 protein: CATPTGIYNSPLHF. For the CDR3, the DNA is TGTGCCACCCCGACAGGCATCTATAATTCACCCCTCCACTTT. The rearrangement links TRBV6-5 to TRBJ1-6, with D possibly TRBD1 on 6 matching bases. Germline V CDR1 and CDR2: MNHEY, SVGAGI. The CDR3 has 14 amino acids. Trimming took 10 bases from V and 3 from J, leaving 13 bases between them.

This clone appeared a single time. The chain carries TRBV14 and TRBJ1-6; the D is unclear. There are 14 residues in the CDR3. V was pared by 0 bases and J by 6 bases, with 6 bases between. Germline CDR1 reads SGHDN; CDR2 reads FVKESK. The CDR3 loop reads CASSQDWTNSPLHF. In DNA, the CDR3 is TGTGCCAGCAGCCAAGATTGGACTAATTCACCCCTCCACTTT.

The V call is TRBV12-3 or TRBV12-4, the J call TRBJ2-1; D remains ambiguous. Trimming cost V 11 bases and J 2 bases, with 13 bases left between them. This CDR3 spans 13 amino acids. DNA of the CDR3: TGTGCCGACTCGCCAACCCCCTACAATGAGCAGTTCTTC. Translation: CADSPTPYNEQFF.

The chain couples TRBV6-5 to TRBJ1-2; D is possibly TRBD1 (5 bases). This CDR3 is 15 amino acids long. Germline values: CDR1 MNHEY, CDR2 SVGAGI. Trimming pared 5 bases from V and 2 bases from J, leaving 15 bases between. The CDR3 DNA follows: TGTGCCAGCAGTCCCTTTGGACAATCAAACTATGGCTACACCTTC. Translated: CASSPFGQSNYGYTF.

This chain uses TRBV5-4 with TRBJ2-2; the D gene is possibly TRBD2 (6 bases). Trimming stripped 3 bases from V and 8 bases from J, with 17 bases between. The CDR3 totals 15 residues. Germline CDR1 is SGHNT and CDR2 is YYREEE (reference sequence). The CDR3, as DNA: TGTGCCAGCAGCTGGGGGGATTCCCGCGCGGGGGAGCTGTTTTTT. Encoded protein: CASSWGDSRAGELFF.

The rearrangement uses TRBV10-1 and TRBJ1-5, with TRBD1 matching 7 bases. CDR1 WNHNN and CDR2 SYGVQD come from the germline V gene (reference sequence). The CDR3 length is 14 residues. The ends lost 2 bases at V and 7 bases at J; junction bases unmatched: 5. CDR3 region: CASSEGTDRQPQHF. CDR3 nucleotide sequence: TGCGCCAGCAGTGAGGGGACAGACCGACAGCCCCAGCATTTT.

The CDR3 region has the DNA TGTGCCAGCAGCCCCCAGCGCACCGGGGAGCTGTTTTTT. Protein product: CASSPQRTGELFF. V gene TRBV12-3 or TRBV12-4 combines with J gene TRBJ2-2; D is unclear. With 6 bases removed from V and 4 bases from J, the gap between germline ends came to 9 bases. CDR3 length: 13 amino acids.

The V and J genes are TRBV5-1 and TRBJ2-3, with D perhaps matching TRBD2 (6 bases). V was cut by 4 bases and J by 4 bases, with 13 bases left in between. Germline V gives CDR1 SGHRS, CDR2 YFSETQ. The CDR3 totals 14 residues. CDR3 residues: CASSGGLEADTQYF. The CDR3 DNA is TGCGCCAGCAGCGGGGGACTTGAAGCAGATACGCAGTATTTT.

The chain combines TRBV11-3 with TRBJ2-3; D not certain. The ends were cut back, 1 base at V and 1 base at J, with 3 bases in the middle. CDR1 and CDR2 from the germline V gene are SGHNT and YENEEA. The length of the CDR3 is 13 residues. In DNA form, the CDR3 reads TGTGCCAGCAGCTTAGCGGGCACAGATACGCAGTATTTT. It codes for CASSLAGTDTQYF.

This chain's CDR3 is CASSGRGAFYNEQFF. The CDR3, as DNA: TGTGCCAGCAGTGGTAGGGGGGCCTTCTACAATGAGCAGTTCTTC. V is TRBV2 and J is TRBJ2-1, with D perhaps matching TRBD1 or TRBD2 (6 bases each). The CDR3 length is 15 residues. V was pared by 4 bases and J by 3 bases, with 13 bases between. Looked up from germline, CDR1 is SNHLY and CDR2 is FYNNEI.

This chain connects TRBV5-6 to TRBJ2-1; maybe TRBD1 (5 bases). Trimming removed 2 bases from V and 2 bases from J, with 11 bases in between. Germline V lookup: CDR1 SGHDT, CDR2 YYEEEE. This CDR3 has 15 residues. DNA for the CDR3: TGTGCCAGCAGCTTAAGGGGCTTCGCCTACAATGAGCAGTTCTTC. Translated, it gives CASSLRGFAYNEQFF.

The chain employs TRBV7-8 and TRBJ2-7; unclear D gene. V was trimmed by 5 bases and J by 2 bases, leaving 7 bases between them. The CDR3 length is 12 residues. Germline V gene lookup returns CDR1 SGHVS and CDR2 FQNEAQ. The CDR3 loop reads CASSTRTYEQYF. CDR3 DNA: TGTGCCAGCAGCACCAGAACCTACGAGCAGTACTTC.

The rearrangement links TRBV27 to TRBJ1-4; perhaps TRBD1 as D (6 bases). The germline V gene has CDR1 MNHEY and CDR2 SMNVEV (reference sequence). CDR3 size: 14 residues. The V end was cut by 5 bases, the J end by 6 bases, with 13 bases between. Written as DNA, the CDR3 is TGTGCCAGCAGTCCTAACAGGGTTGATGAAAAACTGTTTTTT. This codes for CASSPNRVDEKLFF.

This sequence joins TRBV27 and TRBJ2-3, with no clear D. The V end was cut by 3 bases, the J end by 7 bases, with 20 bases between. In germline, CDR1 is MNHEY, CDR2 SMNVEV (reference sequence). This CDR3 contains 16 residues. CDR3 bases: TGTGCCAGCAGTTTGGGCCAAGGGTCGACGGCCAATACGCAGTATTTT. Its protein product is CASSLGQGSTANTQYF.

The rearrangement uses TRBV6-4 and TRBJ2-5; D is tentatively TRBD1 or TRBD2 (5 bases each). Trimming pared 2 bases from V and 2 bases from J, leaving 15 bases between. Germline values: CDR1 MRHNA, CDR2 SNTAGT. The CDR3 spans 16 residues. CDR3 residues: CASSDVWGRGQETQYF. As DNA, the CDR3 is TGTGCCAGCAGTGACGTGTGGGGCCGGGGACAAGAGACCCAGTACTTC.

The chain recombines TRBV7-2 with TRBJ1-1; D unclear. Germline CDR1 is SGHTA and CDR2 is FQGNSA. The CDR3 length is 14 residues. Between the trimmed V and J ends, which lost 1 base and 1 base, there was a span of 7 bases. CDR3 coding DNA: TGTGCCAGCAGCTTAGAGGTTAGGAACACTGAAGCTTTCTTT. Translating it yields CASSLEVRNTEAFF.

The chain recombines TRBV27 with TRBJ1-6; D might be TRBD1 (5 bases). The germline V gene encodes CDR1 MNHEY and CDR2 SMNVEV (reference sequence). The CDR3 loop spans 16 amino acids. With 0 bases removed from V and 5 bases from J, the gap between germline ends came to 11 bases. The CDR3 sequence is CASSLSGGYHNSPLHF. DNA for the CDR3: TGTGCCAGCAGTTTATCCGGGGGTTACCATAATTCACCCCTCCACTTT.

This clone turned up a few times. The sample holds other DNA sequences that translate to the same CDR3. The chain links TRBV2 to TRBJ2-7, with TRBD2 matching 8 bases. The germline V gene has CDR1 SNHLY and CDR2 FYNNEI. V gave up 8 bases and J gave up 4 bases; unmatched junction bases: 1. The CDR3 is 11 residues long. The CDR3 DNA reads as TGTGCCAGCCGGGGGGGATACGAGCAGTACTTC. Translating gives CASRGGYEQYF.

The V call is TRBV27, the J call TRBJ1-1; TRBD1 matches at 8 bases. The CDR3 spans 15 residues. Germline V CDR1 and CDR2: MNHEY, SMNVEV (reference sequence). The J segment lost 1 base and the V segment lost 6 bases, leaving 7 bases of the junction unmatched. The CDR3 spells CASRSGGAGNTEAFF. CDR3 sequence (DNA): TGTGCCAGCAGGTCAGGGGGCGCGGGGAACACTGAAGCTTTCTTT.

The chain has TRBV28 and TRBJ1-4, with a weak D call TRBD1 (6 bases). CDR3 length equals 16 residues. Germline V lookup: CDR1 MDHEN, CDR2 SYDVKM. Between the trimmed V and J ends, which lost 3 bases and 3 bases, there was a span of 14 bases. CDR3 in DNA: TGTGCCAGCAGTTTCAACCCGGGGGGCCCTAATGAAAAACTGTTTTTT. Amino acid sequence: CASSFNPGGPNEKLFF.

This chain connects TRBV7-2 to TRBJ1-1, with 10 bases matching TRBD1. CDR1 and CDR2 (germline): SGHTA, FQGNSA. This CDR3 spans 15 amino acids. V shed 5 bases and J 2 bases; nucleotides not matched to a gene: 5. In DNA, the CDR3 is TGTGCCAGCAGCGGCAGACAGGGGGCCAACACTGAAGCTTTCTTT. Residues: CASSGRQGANTEAFF.

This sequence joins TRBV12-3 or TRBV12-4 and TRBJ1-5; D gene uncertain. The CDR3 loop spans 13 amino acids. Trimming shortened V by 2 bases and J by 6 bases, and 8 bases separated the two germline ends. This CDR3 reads CASSLRGGQPQHF. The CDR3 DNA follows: TGTGCCAGCAGTTTACGGGGAGGTCAGCCCCAGCATTTT.

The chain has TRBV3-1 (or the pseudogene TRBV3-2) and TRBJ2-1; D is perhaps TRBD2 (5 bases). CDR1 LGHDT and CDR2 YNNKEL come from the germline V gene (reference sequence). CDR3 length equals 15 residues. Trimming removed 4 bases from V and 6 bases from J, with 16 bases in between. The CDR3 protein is CASSPKGLFLNEQFF. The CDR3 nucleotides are TGTGCCAGCAGCCCAAAAGGACTCTTTCTCAATGAGCAGTTCTTC.

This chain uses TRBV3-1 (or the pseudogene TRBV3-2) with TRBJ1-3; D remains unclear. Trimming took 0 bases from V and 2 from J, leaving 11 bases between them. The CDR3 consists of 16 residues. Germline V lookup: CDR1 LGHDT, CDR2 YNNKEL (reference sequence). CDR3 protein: CASSQDGLTTGNTIYF. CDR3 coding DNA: TGTGCCAGCAGCCAAGACGGACTCACCACTGGAAACACCATATATTTT.

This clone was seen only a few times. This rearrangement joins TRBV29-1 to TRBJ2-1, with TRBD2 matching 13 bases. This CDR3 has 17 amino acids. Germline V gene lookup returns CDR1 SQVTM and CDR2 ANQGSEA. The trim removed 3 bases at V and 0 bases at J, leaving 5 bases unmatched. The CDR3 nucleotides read TGCAGCGTTGATGGACTAGCGGGAGTCAGCTCCTACAATGAGCAGTTCTTC. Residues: CSVDGLAGVSSYNEQFF.